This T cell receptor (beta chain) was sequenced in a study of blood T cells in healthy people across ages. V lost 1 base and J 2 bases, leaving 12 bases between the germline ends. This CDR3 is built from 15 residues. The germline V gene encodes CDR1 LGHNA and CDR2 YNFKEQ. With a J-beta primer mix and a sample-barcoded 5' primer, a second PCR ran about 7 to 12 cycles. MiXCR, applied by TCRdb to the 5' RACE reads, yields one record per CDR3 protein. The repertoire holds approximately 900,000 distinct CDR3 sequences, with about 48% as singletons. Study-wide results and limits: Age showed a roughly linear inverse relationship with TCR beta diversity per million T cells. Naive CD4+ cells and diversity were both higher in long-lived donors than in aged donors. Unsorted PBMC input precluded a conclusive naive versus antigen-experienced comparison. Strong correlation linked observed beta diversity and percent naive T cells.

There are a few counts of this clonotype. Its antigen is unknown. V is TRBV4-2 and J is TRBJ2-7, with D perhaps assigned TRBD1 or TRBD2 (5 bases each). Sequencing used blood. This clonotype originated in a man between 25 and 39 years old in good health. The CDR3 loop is CASSQAGTSPYEQYF. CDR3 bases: TGTGCCAGCAGCCAAGCGGGGACGTCCCCCTACGAGCAGTACTTC.